The subject of this entry is one T cell receptor (beta chain). Its antigen is not identified. UMI-labeled 5' RACE yielded the TRB cDNA libraries. No DNA is given; TCRdb re-called the 5' RACE reads and lists each CDR3 protein once. The sample has about 130,000 distinct CDR3 sequences; the top ten hold around 0.62%. Germline values: CDR1 LNHNV, CDR2 YYDKDF (reference sequence). There are 16 residues in the CDR3. The data derive from a study of CXCR3-negative and CXCR3-positive naive CD8 T cells. Study conclusions and caveats: The TRB CDR3s that CXCR3-positive naive cells carried were more hydrophobic than those of CXCR3-negative naive cells.

The V and J genes are TRBV15 and TRBJ2-7; the TCRdb call, TRBD2, lacks DNA for checking. The receptor was derived from a human donor in good health. Some clones in this sample may be carry-over from other donors' samples. Sample: naive CXCR3+ CD8+ T cells from blood. Subset here: CD45RO-CCR7+CD27+CD95- naive CD8+ T cells expressing CXCR3 (TNR3+). This chain's CDR3 is CATSSWAAGEGYEQYF.